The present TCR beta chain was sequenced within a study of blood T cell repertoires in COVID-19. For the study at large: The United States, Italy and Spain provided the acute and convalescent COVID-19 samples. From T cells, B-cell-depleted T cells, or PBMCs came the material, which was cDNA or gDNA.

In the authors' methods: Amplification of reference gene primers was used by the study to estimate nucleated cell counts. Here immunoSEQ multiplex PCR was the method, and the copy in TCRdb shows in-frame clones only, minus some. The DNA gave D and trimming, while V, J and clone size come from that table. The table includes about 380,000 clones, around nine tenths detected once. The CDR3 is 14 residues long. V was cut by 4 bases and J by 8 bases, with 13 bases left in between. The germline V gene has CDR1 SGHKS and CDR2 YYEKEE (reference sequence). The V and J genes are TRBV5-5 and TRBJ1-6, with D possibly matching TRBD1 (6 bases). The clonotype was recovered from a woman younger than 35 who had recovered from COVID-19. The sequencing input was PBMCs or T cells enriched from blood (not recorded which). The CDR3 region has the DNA TGTGCCAGCAGCCTGGGGGGGGGCGATTCACCCCTCCACTTT. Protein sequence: CASSLGGGDSPLHF.